This is a list of T cell receptor beta chains from one sample in a study of siplizumab effects on memory and regulatory T cells. Clones were read by immunoSEQ multiplex PCR, and TCRdb kept only the in-frame ones, dropping some. The sample holds 70,000 or so clones; 91% are singletons and the top ten take over 25%. Source material: CD8+ T cells sorted from blood. The receptors shown here come from a human donor in good health. The CDR3 runs from the conserved cysteine through the conserved F or W. Some rows mark clone size as missing; the rest say once, few, many or name a class of expanded clone.

CDR3 length	clone size	V gene	J gene	CDR3 protein
15	-	TRBV5-5	TRBJ2-7	CASSPPGQSPYEQYF
16	-	TRBV19	TRBJ2-7	CASSANTGIARYEQYF
16	-	TRBV4-1	TRBJ2-7	CASSQPGLAGIYEQYF
12	-	TRBV19	TRBJ1-1	CASSLAGTEAFF
15	-	TRBV28	TRBJ1-5	CASSPSAGSHQPQHF
14	few	TRBV13	TRBJ1-1	CASSLVGVGTEAFF
13	-	TRBV7-9	TRBJ2-7	CASSFGAGYEQYF
15	-	TRBV30	TRBJ2-3	CAWREGQGSTDTQYF
14	-	TRBV9	TRBJ2-7	CASSFRLDGYEQYF
15	-	TRBV19	TRBJ1-5	CASSVTRVPNQPQHF
15	few	TRBV27	TRBJ1-5	CASSIDRGGNQPQHF
11	few	TRBV7-9	TRBJ1-5	CASSPNQPQHF
13	-	TRBV2	TRBJ1-5	CASSEGQNQPQHF
13	-	TRBV7-9	TRBJ2-7	CASSPPSSYEQYF
16	-	TRBV9	TRBJ2-7	CASSVTSAVGVGEQYF
13	-	TRBV10-3	TRBJ1-1	CAIRGEPRPEAFF
19	-	TRBV7-9	TRBJ2-6	CASSRKDGTLFSGANVLTF
14	-	TRBV30	TRBJ2-2	CAWRVGQFTGELFF
15	-	TRBV6-4	TRBJ2-7	CASSVLAGGTYEQYF
14	few	TRBV19	TRBJ2-1	CASSTSGTYNEQFF
15	-	TRBV7-9	TRBJ2-7	CASSLLSLAAGEQYF
15	-	TRBV27	TRBJ2-7	CASSFLRDRPYEQYF
15	-	TRBV7-9	TRBJ2-1	CASRLGLGLVDEQFF
11	-	TRBV2	TRBJ1-3	CASTSGNTIYF
14	-	TRBV6-1	TRBJ2-7	CASRGAGGPYEQYF
11	few	TRBV6-5	TRBJ1-5	CASGEGQPQHF
15	-	TRBV7-3	TRBJ2-2	CASSLASGRSGELFF
13	-	TRBV5-6	TRBJ1-1	CASSWSPSTEAFF
18	few	TRBV15	TRBJ2-7	CATSGGQGYPQGSYEQYF
14	-	TRBV6-1	TRBJ2-1	CASSVSGVNNEQFF
15	-	TRBV6-4	TRBJ2-7	CASSSYLAPTYEQYF
17	few	TRBV2	TRBJ1-6	CASSTDREGTYNSPLHF
11	-	TRBV29-1	TRBJ2-1	CSVTQSGGQFF
14	-	TRBV6-6	TRBJ2-1	CASSRQGAENEQFF
12	-	TRBV6-6	TRBJ2-2	CASSSKTGELFF
16	-	TRBV27	TRBJ1-1	CASSPLDSTRNTEAFF
14	-	TRBV5-8	TRBJ2-1	CASLRNLNHNEQFF
15	-	TRBV19	TRBJ2-1	CASSIGGGAPNEQFF
23	-	TRBV19	TRBJ2-1	CASSEPISGTGRGLAGGPVEQFF
13	-	TRBV10-2	TRBJ2-7	CASSEGGDGEQYF
16	-	TRBV5-6	TRBJ2-2	CASSLDLGFNTGELFF